The T cell receptor (beta chain) under discussion was sequenced for a study of cytomegalovirus exposure and HLA in healthy donors. Both 60 Vbeta primers and 13 Jbeta primers went into the PCR. Only in-frame clones appear in the TCRdb table, and some are missing; sequencing was by immunoSEQ multiplex PCR. The sample shows 95,000 to 150,000 clones, around three quarters of them seen only once. Sequenced sample: PBMCs. This sequence was found in a young man in good health and CMV-seropositive.

As DNA, the CDR3 is TGTGCCAGCAGTGAGAGAGGACAGGGGAATAATTCACCCCTCCACTTT. Translated, it gives CASSERGQGNNSPLHF. The rearrangement uses TRBV6-1 and TRBJ1-6; 9 bases are shared with TRBD1. CDR1 MNHNS and CDR2 SASEGT come from the germline V gene. V was pared by 3 bases and J by 5 bases, with 5 bases of the junction left unmatched. The CDR3 sequence is 16 residues long.